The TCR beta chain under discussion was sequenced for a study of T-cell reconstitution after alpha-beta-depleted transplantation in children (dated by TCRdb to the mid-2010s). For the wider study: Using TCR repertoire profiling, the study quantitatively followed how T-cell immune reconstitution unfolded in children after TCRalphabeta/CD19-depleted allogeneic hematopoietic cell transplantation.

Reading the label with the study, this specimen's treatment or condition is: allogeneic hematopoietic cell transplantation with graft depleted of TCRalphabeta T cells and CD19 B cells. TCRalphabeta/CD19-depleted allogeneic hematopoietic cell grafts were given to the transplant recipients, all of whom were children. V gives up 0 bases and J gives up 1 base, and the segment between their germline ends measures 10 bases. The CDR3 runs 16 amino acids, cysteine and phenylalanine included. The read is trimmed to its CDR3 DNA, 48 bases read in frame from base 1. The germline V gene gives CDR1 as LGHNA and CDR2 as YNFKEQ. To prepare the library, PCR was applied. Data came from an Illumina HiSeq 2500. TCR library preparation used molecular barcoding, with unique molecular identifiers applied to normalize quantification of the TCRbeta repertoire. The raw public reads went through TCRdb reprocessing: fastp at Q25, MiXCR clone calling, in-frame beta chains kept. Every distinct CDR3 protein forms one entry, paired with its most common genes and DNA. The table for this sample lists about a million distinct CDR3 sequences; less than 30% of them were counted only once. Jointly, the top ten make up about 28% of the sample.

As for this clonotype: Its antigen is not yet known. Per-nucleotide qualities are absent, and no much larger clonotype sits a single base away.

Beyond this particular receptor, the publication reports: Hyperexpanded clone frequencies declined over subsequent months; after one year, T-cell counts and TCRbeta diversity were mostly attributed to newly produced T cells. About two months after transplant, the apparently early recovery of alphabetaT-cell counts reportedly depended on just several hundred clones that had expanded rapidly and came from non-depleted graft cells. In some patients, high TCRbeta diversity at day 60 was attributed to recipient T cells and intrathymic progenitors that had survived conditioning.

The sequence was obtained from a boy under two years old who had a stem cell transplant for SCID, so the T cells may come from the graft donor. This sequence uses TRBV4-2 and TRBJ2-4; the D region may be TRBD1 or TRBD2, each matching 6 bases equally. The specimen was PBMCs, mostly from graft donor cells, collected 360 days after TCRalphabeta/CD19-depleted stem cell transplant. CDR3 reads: CASSQEFGGAKNIQYF. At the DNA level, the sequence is TGTGCCAGCAGCCAAGAGTTCGGGGGCGCCAAAAACATTCAGTACTTC.